Sequencing of this TCR beta chain was carried out in a study of OX40 agonist ivuxolimab in advanced cancers. Assay used: immunoSEQ multiplex PCR; TCRdb lists only in-frame clones, some missing. Found here are 45,000 to 60,000 clones, around nine tenths of them singletons; the top ten hold about 8%. The V gene's germline CDR1 is SNHLY and CDR2 FYNNEI. Between the trimmed V and J ends, which lost 7 bases and 7 bases, there was a span of 16 bases. CDR3 length equals 13 residues. The chain is built from TRBV2 and TRBJ1-1; D uncertain. The clonotype was recovered from an adult with an advanced solid tumor such as melanoma, head and neck, liver or kidney cancer. The specimen comprised CD4+ or CD8+ T cells sorted from blood, sampled in a trial of the OX40 agonist ivuxolimab. DNA for the CDR3: TGTGCCAGCACGTCTACATGGTCCAGTGAAGCTTTCTTT. Translated: CASTSTWSSEAFF.